Reported below is one T cell receptor (beta chain). The antigen this receptor binds is unknown. Libraries were built with the immunoSEQ multiplex PCR assay. For the multiplex PCR, a mixture combining 60 forward primers for TCR Vbeta segments and 13 reverse primers for TCR Jbeta segments was used. The CDR3 region of rearranged TCR beta genes was amplified from genomic DNA with a multiplex PCR assay. On the Illumina HiSeq System, the amplified TCR beta libraries were sequenced as 87-base-pair reads. In the authors' own workflow: In a later analysis, tens of millions of unique TCR beta chains were counted across the approximately 620 repertoires, and about 10 million of these chains were shared by at least two donors. A nearest-neighbor algorithm error-corrected the raw reads and collapsed the reads into unique sequences, merging closely related sequences to remove PCR and sequencing errors. Alignment of CDR3 sequences to IMGT reference sequences was used to assign V, D and J gene segments. Each retained sequence needed at least a six-nucleotide match to both a V gene segment and a J gene segment. Rearrangements were called productive when the CDR3 lacked stop codons and stayed in frame with V and J; all others were non-productive. CDR3 was defined according to IMGT convention as the region running from the second conserved V-encoded cysteine to the conserved J-encoded phenylalanine. Sequences without an unambiguous match to a single V gene segment were excluded from the earlier analysis of 587 of the donors. An earlier analysis of 500 to 600 of the donors classified V segments as functional when productive rearrangements were above 56.7% and as segregating when the standard deviation between donors was above 5%. A statistical classification framework was developed to diagnose cytomegalovirus status using the catalog of TCR beta chain sequences. V and J gene assignment, in a later analysis, came from comparing TCR nucleotide sequences with IMGT/GENE-DB human TR gene sequences. A later analysis assigned CDR3 sequences and most-parsimonious VDJ recombination scenarios with the TCRdist pipeline. In a later analysis, every TCR beta chain was defined by the combination of its CDR3 amino acid sequence and its V-gene family, and reads without a unique V-gene family were dropped. To address suspected cross-contamination and a sequencing artifact, a later analysis removed a few hundred highly shared, low-generation-probability nucleotide sequences. In a later analysis, a clonal expansion index for each public chain was calculated from normalized within-repertoire ranks of inferred template counts. In a later analysis, generation probabilities were computed using a VDJ recombination model fitted to out-of-frame rearrangements, and the results were checked against IGoR. In a later analysis, hypergeometric tests were used to score TCR-TCR, TCR-HLA and TCR-CMV co-occurrence, with a repertoire-size bias correction applied to TCR pairs. In a later analysis, false discovery rates were estimated by permuting HLA or CMV assignments 20 times. In a later analysis, co-occurring TCRs were grouped with DBSCAN, and TCRdist sequence similarity was added when clustering was performed within HLA-allele-positive subsets. Co-occurrence clustering excluded repertoires with fewer than 30,000 or more than 120,000 public chains, plus five with anomalous nucleotide sharing. Here the immuneACCESS table is served through TCRdb, limited to in-frame sequences with V and J called. Missing clones are a known gap in these copies; in checked studies unresolved V genes cover under half, and the rest lacks a known reason. V, J and clone size are those of that table, while D and trimming were read from the DNA. The table held for this sample gives 140,000 to 150,000 clones. The top ten hold 0.96% of the sample.

The cohort consisted of hundreds of healthy bone marrow donors. At the time of sampling, every cohort member was nominally healthy, though immune exposures that went unrecorded were likely present. The donor was CMV seronegative and belonged to the group of 380 or so seronegative cohort members. A peripheral blood sample was collected from each donor, and TCR beta sequencing was performed on peripheral blood mononuclear cells. The Qiagen DNeasy Blood Extraction Kit was used to extract genomic DNA from the blood cell samples. This sample is part of a study of cytomegalovirus exposure and HLA in healthy donors (dated by TCRdb to 2016 to 2017). About the investigation overall: According to an earlier analysis of around 600 of the donors, about 170 million T cells yielded over 100 million unique TCR beta sequences and about 300 Gb of sequence data. In a later genetic analysis, genome-wide SNP genotypes for 398 of the 666 donors were used, and that subset was treated as a discovery cohort. The study used immunosequencing to profile the T cell repertoires of under 700 subjects and linked those repertoires to cytomegalovirus serostatus. An earlier analysis of some 600 of the donors applied high-throughput TCR beta sequencing to assess whether each TCR beta V gene segment acted as functional or pseudogenic. Typing coverage differed by locus: A, B, C, DRB1 and DQB1 were typed in roughly 629-630 donors, DQA1 in 500 to 550, DPA1 in some 610, and DPB1 in 450 to 490. HLA typing included class I and class II loci at four-digit resolution. Roughly 5 DR-DQ haplotypes were treated as single units for association and clustering because of strong linkage in the cohort. Among the roughly 430 genotyped donors, around 81% belonged to the genetic ancestry cluster associated with self-reported Caucasian donors. On average, roughly 250,000 unique TCR beta nucleotide sequences were sequenced per donor among a few hundred genotyped donors of the cohort, with around 19% of those sequences being non-productive. All discovery cohort repertoires had been generated on a single sequencing platform. Around 320 gigabases of sequencing data and 80 million or so unique TCR sequences were included in an early release covering several hundred HLA-typed donors. Along with the roughly 670-subject first cohort, a separate validation cohort of about 110 different subjects was used. Rather than using new phenotypic data, the later analysis identified candidate immune exposures from TCR beta sequences and from how often those sequences occurred across donors. The study aimed to test whether cataloging public T cell receptors could reveal signatures of past pathogen exposure. Donor age, sex, ethnicity and CMV serostatus were collected together with the repertoire data. To predict cytomegalovirus infection status, the study brought together high-throughput TCR immunosequencing, statistical association of individual TCRs with disease status, and machine learning. A later analysis re-analyzed previously published TCR beta repertoires from about 600 donors and added high-resolution HLA genotyping to study TCR occurrence patterns.

Points the paper makes about the study in general: Because counts were too low, roughly 18 rarely observed V segments, including chromosome 9 orphons, were left out of the earlier analysis of some 640 of the donors. This cohort had only TCR beta chains sequenced, and the lack of alpha or paired-chain data limited which features could be detected. Correlated functional status among segregating V segments might reflect linkage disequilibrium, but an unknown experimental factor could not be ruled out. The only immune exposure information available for the cohort was CMV serostatus. In a later analysis, HLA-associated TCR beta chains showed more clonal expansion and lower generation probabilities than non-associated chains that were equally common. According to a later analysis, most CMV-associated TCR beta chains appeared to be HLA-restricted, and the HLA associations seemed to be driven largely by CMV exposure. The study gave a list of about 150 TCR beta chains associated with cytomegalovirus. When HLA alleles, especially DR and DQ, strongly co-occurred, TCR associations were difficult to assign to individual alleles. Compared with the approximately 670-donor mean, donors in an Asian-associated ancestry cluster had fewer N-insertions in productive TCRs, according to a later genetic analysis. The authors suggested that the approach could potentially be extended to other disease states and immunological phenotypes. In vitro tests confirmed that a few of the cytomegalovirus-associated TCR beta chains recognize cytomegalovirus antigens. The classifier was reported to diagnose cytomegalovirus status with high specificity and sensitivity in both the original and validation cohorts. While some public TCRs were present in many individuals, most TCR sequences turned up only very rarely across donors. Because the 87-base-pair reads could not distinguish some IMGT-functional V segments, including TRBV6-2 and TRBV6-3, those segments were excluded. HLA typing was unavailable for some donors at each locus, so association tests used only the typed subset. A further reported finding was that TCR beta sequences accurately predicted the HLA-A and HLA-B alleles for most subjects in the first cohort. A cluster of highly shared sequence variants was judged likely to be a technical artifact of the sequencing pipeline. According to a later analysis, TCR association rates differed among HLA loci, with DRB1 alleles showing the most associated TCRs and HLA-C alleles showing the fewest. Several of the top co-occurrence clusters appeared to be linked to parvovirus B19, influenza, CMV and Epstein-Barr virus, according to a later analysis. Sequencing depth was assumed to be roughly uniform across donors in the presence/absence analyses, though that assumption may not hold. A later analysis associated about 18,000 TCR beta sequences with specific HLA alleles at a false discovery rate of 0.05. In an earlier analysis of more than 500 of the donors, most TCR beta V segments appeared in productive rearrangements about 87% or about 30% of the time, broadly matching IMGT annotations. An association between a missense DCLRE1C variant and V-gene and J-gene trimming of TCR beta chains was found in a later genetic analysis and replicated in an independent cohort.

Taken from cysteine to phenylalanine, the CDR3 has 13 residues. Just CDR3 DNA is preserved here, 39 bases in frame from base 1. The V end gives up 8 bases and the J end 3 bases, leaving 1 base in the junction not matched to a gene. Via the germline V gene (reference sequence), CDR1 is MNHNY and CDR2 SVGAGI. Sample: PBMCs. The origin of this receptor is a male donor in good health and CMV-seronegative. Rearrangement joined TRBV6-6 to TRBJ2-1; 10 of the junction bases match TRBD2. The nucleotides are TGTGCCAGCGGACTAGCGGACTACAATGAGCAGTTCTTC. This translates into CASGLADYNEQFF.